The 6 T cell receptor beta chains given below trace back to one sample, sequenced in a study of T cell responses to AZD1222 COVID-19 vaccine. Using immunoSEQ multiplex PCR, the repertoire was profiled, and TCRdb retains in-frame clones only, with some absent. The table shows about 39,000 clones, with 88% occurring only once. The sequenced sample was peripheral blood, obtained 28 days after the second dose of the MenACWY control vaccine. The receptors come from an adult who received the MenACWY meningococcal vaccine as a control.

V gene TRBV28 combines with J gene TRBJ1-5, with D unclear. Germline CDR1 reads MDHEN; CDR2 reads SYDVKM. This CDR3 has 11 residues. V was pared by 6 bases and J by 9 bases, with 9 bases between. CDR3 loop: CASSPGWPQHF. CDR3 coding DNA: TGTGCCAGCAGCCCCGGTTGGCCCCAGCATTTT.

A remark on this clone: At one boundary the junction diverges from the germline segment, which might be a read error. The rearrangement uses TRBV5-1 and TRBJ2-7; TRBD2 might be the D (6 bases). This CDR3 region has 15 residues. Germline V lookup: CDR1 SGHRS, CDR2 YFSETQ. The CDR3 DNA follows: TGCGCCCGCAGCTTGGTGGGGGAACCGGCGGGGGAGCAGTACTTC. This encodes CARSLVGEPAGEQYF.

The chain has TRBV9 and TRBJ2-1, with a weak D call TRBD1 (6 bases). The V end lost 3 bases, the J end lost 8 bases, and 12 bases lay between the germline ends. The CDR3 is made up of 13 amino acids. CDR1 is SGDLS and CDR2 is YYNGEE in the germline V gene. As DNA, the CDR3 is TGTGCCAGCAGCGGGGGGCCTGCCCATGAGCAGTTCTTC. Its translation is CASSGGPAHEQFF.

The chain has TRBV2 and TRBJ2-7; TRBD2 matches 11 bases. The germline CDR1 and CDR2 sequences are SNHLY and FYNNEI. CDR3 length equals 12 residues. The junction had 3 bases not matched to a gene; V was cut back by 11 bases and J by 3 bases. In DNA, the CDR3 is TGTGCCCTCGGGACTAGCGGCTACGAGCAGTACTTC. Translating it yields CALGTSGYEQYF.

The V call is TRBV9, the J call TRBJ2-7, with 9 bases lining up with TRBD2. CDR3 length: 14 residues. The V gene end was trimmed by 4 bases and the J gene end by 4 bases; junction bases not matched to a gene: 6. Germline V gene lookup returns CDR1 SGDLS and CDR2 YYNGEE. CDR3 loop: CASSPTSGLYEQYF. The CDR3 nucleotides read TGTGCCAGCAGCCCGACTAGCGGTCTTTACGAGCAGTACTTC.

V usage is TRBV3-1 (or the pseudogene TRBV3-2) and J usage is TRBJ1-6, with 11 bases that match TRBD1. The germline CDR1 and CDR2 sequences are LGHDT and YNNKEL (reference sequence). V gave up 1 base and J gave up 7 bases; unmatched junction bases: 3. The CDR3 has 16 amino acids. The DNA of the CDR3 is TGTGCCAGCAGCCAAGGGGGGACAGGGGGAAATTCACCCCTCCACTTT. It codes for CASSQGGTGGNSPLHF.